This T cell receptor (beta chain) comes out of a study of T cells in lung cancer brain metastases. Per the germline V gene, CDR1 is SGHTA and CDR2 is FQGTGA. This CDR3 region has 17 residues. Trimming removed 0 bases from V and 2 bases from J, with 11 bases in between. This clone was recorded only once. Clones were sequenced by immunoSEQ multiplex PCR, and TCRdb holds only the in-frame ones, with some missing. The sample lists roughly 1,100 clones, approximately 86% occurring once. This sequence was found in a woman aged 45-59 years with non-small cell lung cancer that had spread to the brain. The chain carries TRBV7-3 and TRBJ2-6; D is possibly TRBD1 or TRBD2 (6 bases each). The specimen was tumor tissue from a brain metastasis. As DNA, the CDR3 is TGTGCCAGCAGCTTAACGATAGGGGGGACTGGGGCCAACGTCCTGACTTTC. Encoded protein: CASSLTIGGTGANVLTF. The entire variable domain, with the rest obtained from reference TRBV7-3 and TRBJ2-6, is as follows: GAGVSQTPSNKVTEKGKYVELRCDPISGHTALYWYRQSLGQGPEFLIYFQGTGAADDSGLPNDRFFAVRPEGSVSTLKIQRTERGDSAVYLCASSLTIGGTGANVLTFGAGSRLTVL.